A selection of T cell receptor beta chains follows, all from one sample in a study of blood T cell repertoires in COVID-19. Method: immunoSEQ multiplex PCR; TCRdb's copy keeps in-frame clones and lacks some. The sample yields under 200,000 clones, about nine tenths seen once. Sequencing input: peripheral blood. The receptors derive from an older woman with COVID-19, enrolled during active disease. Each CDR3 is given with its conserved first and last residue. The D gene is left open where the match is weak. Clone size is given for some rows only: seen once, a few or many times, or a class if the clone is expanded.

>15|TRBJ1-5|few|TRBD1|TRBV4-3
TGCGCCAGCAGCCACCGACAGGGCGACAATCAGCCCCAGCATTTT
CASSHRQGDNQPQHF
>17|TRBJ1-3|-|TRBD1|TRBV7-2
TGTGCCAGCAGCTTGAGGGGGGACAGGGCCCTTGGAAACACCATATATTTT
CASSLRGDRALGNTIYF
>12|TRBJ1-5|-|-|TRBV6-5
TGTGCCACCCAAGGGGGGGACCAGCCCCAGCATTTT
CATQGGDQPQHF
>16|TRBJ2-7|-|TRBD1|TRBV27
TGTGCCAGCAGTTTTCAGGGGGCGGGACTCTCCTACGAGCAGTACTTC
CASSFQGAGLSYEQYF
>18|TRBJ2-1|-|TRBD2|TRBV4-2
TGTGCCAGCAGCCAAGACCGGCGACTAGCACAAAATTACAATGAGCAGTTCTTC
CASSQDRRLAQNYNEQFF
>15|TRBJ1-5|-|-|TRBV28
TGTGCCAGCAGCCCCAGGTATGACCGAAATCAGCCCCAGCATTTT
CASSPRYDRNQPQHF
>15|TRBJ2-2|few|TRBD1|TRBV11-3
TGTGCCAGCAGTAGGGGGCGAGCGAACACCGGGGAGCTGTTTTTT
CASSRGRANTGELFF
>14|TRBJ2-1|-|-|TRBV3-1/TRBV3-2
TGTGCCAGCAGCCAAGTTGCCAGGTACAATGAGCAGTTCTTC
CASSQVARYNEQFF
>14|TRBJ1-2|-|TRBD1|TRBV19
TGTGCCAGTAGTATGGCACAGGGGGCGTATGGCTACACCTTC
CASSMAQGAYGYTF
>14|TRBJ1-5|-|-|TRBV6-5
TGTGCCAGCAGCACAACAGGGCACGACCAGCCCCAGCATTTT
CASSTTGHDQPQHF
>11|TRBJ2-1|-|-|TRBV5-8
TGTGCCAGCAGCTCTAACAATGAGCAGTTCTTC
CASSSNNEQFF
>14|TRBJ2-5|-|-|TRBV5-4
TGTGCCAGCAGTCGGCTAGGAGCGGGAGAGACCCAGTACTTC
CASSRLGAGETQYF
>16|TRBJ1-4|-|-|TRBV4-3
TGCGCCAGCAGCAATAGGGGTGGGGGGAATACTAAAAAACTGTTTTTT
CASSNRGGGNTKKLFF
>13|TRBJ2-3|-|TRBD2|TRBV29-1
TGCAGCGTTACTAGCGGGAGTATGGGTACGCAGTATTTT
CSVTSGSMGTQYF
>19|TRBJ2-3|-|TRBD2|TRBV18
TGTGCCAGCTCACCATTACTAGCGGGACTAATCCGATTCACAGATACGCAGTATTTT
CASSPLLAGLIRFTDTQYF
>15|TRBJ1-6|once|-|TRBV5-4
TGTGCCAGCAGCTTGGACAGACTAAATAATTCACCCCTCCACTTT
CASSLDRLNNSPLHF
>15|TRBJ2-3|-|TRBD2|TRBV3-1/TRBV3-2
TGTGCCAGCAGCCAAGACGGACTAGCGGGAGTCTCGTCGTATTTT
CASSQDGLAGVSSYF
>15|TRBJ1-1|-|-|TRBV3-1/TRBV3-2
TGTGCCAGCAGCCAAGATCCTGACACGAACACTGAAGCTTTCTTT
CASSQDPDTNTEAFF
>13|TRBJ2-1|-|-|TRBV28
TGTGCCAGCATCTCAGGGTTCTACAATGAGCAGTTCTTC
CASISGFYNEQFF
>17|TRBJ2-1|-|TRBD2|TRBV11-2
TGTGCCAGCAGCCCAAACCGACTAGCGGGAGGGCTCAATGAGCAGTTCTTC
CASSPNRLAGGLNEQFF
>13|TRBJ2-5|-|-|TRBV5-1
TGCGCCAGCAGCTTCGGACTAAGGGAGACCCAGTACTTC
CASSFGLRETQYF
>15|TRBJ1-5|-|-|TRBV7-2
TGTGCCAGCAGCTTAGGACTCCTTAGCAATCAGCCCCAGCATTTT
CASSLGLLSNQPQHF
>11|TRBJ1-1|-|-|TRBV28
TGTGCCAGCAGACGAGGACAGAGGGCTTTCTTT
CASRRGQRAFF
>15|TRBJ2-7|-|TRBD1|TRBV2
TGTGCCAGCAGTGCCCGGGACAGGGGTACCTACGAGCAGTACTTC
CASSARDRGTYEQYF
>15|TRBJ2-2|-|-|TRBV7-2
TGTGCCAGCAGCCATACGACAGGGAACACCGGGGAGCTGTTTTTT
CASSHTTGNTGELFF
>17|TRBJ2-7|-|-|TRBV7-2
TGTGCCAGCAGCTTACCCCTACCTCCACAGGACTCCTACGAGCAGTACTTC
CASSLPLPPQDSYEQYF
>15|TRBJ2-7|few|TRBD2|TRBV4-3
TGCGCCAGCAGCCAAGTTTGGCCTAGCGGCTACGAGCAGTACTTC
CASSQVWPSGYEQYF
>19|TRBJ2-1|few|TRBD2|TRBV6-2/TRBV6-3
TGTGCCAGCAGTATACTTCCGCCGGGACTAGCGGGAGAGGACAATGAGCAGTTCTTC
CASSILPPGLAGEDNEQFF
>13|TRBJ1-2|-|-|TRBV5-1
TGCGCCAGCAGCTTGACAGAACTCTATGGCTACACCTTC
CASSLTELYGYTF